Below are 12 T cell receptor beta chains sequenced from a single sample in a study of blood T cells in healthy people across ages. With a J-beta primer mix and a sample-barcoded 5' primer, a second PCR ran 7 to 11 cycles. MiXCR was run by TCRdb on the 5' RACE reads, yielding one entry per CDR3 protein. Altogether fewer than 800,000 distinct CDR3 sequences are present, approximately 25% being singletons, with the ten largest covering around 9.2%. This sample was shared with a second study, whose subject was T cells of mothers and their children.

The sequencing sample was made of blood. The receptors stem from a boy younger than 18 in good health.

The rearrangement links TRBV7-6 to TRBJ2-5; 7 bases map to TRBD1. Germline V gene sequence: CDR1 SGHVS, CDR2 FNYEAQ. The V and J ends lost 4 bases and 4 bases, in that order; junction bases with no gene match: 6. This CDR3 contains 14 residues. The CDR3 sequence is CASSSTGFPETQYF. CDR3 sequence (DNA): TGTGCCAGCAGCTCGACAGGGTTCCCAGAGACCCAGTACTTC.

J is TRBJ2-1 and V is TRBV5-1, with D maybe TRBD2 (5 bases). V lost 2 bases to trimming and J lost 3 bases, with 12 bases between them. CDR3 length: 15 residues. In germline, CDR1 is SGHRS, CDR2 YFSETQ. CDR3 bases: TGCGCCAGCAGCTTTGGCCTAGCTGTCTACAATGAGCAGTTCTTC. Translating gives CASSFGLAVYNEQFF.

In nucleotides, the CDR3 is TGTGCCAGTAGTATTGCAGGGGAGGAGGTCCACACCTTC. This sequence encodes CASSIAGEEVHTF. The chain carries TRBV19 and TRBJ1-2; D might be TRBD1 (6 bases). Per germline, CDR1 LNHDA and CDR2 SQIVND (reference sequence). The CDR3 has 13 residues. V lost 3 bases to trimming and J lost 12 bases, with 17 bases between them.

This clonotype has more than one count but fewer than ten. The CDR3: CASGQVSYEQYF. The CDR3 nucleotides read TGTGCCAGCGGGCAAGTTTCCTACGAGCAGTACTTC. The chain carries TRBV12-3 or TRBV12-4 and TRBJ2-7; D ambiguous. V was pared by 8 bases and J by 1 base, with 9 bases between. This CDR3 is 12 amino acids long.

This clonotype turned up a few times. The chain has TRBV4-3 and TRBJ1-3; 7 positions agree with TRBD1. J was trimmed by 0 bases and V by 3 bases; bases with no gene match: 2. Per germline, CDR1 LGHNA and CDR2 YSLEER. CDR3 length: 15 amino acids. The CDR3 loop is CASSHGTASGNTIYF. As DNA, the CDR3 is TGCGCCAGCAGCCATGGGACAGCCTCTGGAAACACCATATATTTT.

In this sample, this clonotype turned up a few times. This chain joins TRBV6-2 or TRBV6-3 and TRBJ2-1, with TRBD2 as a possible D gene (6 bases). The CDR3 runs 14 residues. The germline CDR1 and CDR2 sequences are MNHEY and SVGEGT. The V and J ends lost 5 bases and 4 bases respectively, with 12 bases between them. The CDR3 coding sequence is TGTGCCAGCAGTATCCAGCGGGCGTACAATGAGCAGTTCTTC. Its protein product is CASSIQRAYNEQFF.

This clonotype was detected a few times. The rearrangement links TRBV7-2 to TRBJ2-5; D may be TRBD2 (6 bases). The DNA matches TRBJ2-7 better at its end, which makes the J call doubtful. Germline V lookup: CDR1 SGHTA, CDR2 FQGNSA. The CDR3 extends over 15 amino acids. CDR3 sequence reads: CASSLAAGILYEQYF. The CDR3 bases are TGTGCCAGCAGCTTAGCGGCGGGGATCCTCTACGAGCAGTACTTC.

The chain carries TRBV29-1 and TRBJ2-5, with no clear D. The end of the DNA fits TRBJ2-1 better, so the J call may be wrong. The germline V gene encodes CDR1 SQVTM and CDR2 ANQGSEA. CDR3 length equals 13 residues. The CDR3 spells CSARRLGSSEQFF. The CDR3 region has the DNA TGCAGCGCTCGCCGCTTGGGGTCTAGTGAGCAGTTCTTC.

This clonotype was seen only a few times. The chain has TRBV3-1 and TRBJ2-2, with TRBD1 matching 10 bases. The V and J ends lost 5 bases and 6 bases, in that order; junction bases with no gene match: 6. CDR1 LGHDT and CDR2 YNNKEL come from the germline V gene (reference sequence). The CDR3 is made up of 15 amino acids. Here the CDR3 reads CASSSGTGDAGELFF. Here the CDR3 DNA reads TGTGCCAGCAGCTCCGGGACAGGGGATGCCGGGGAGCTGTTTTTT.

V and J are TRBV29-1 and TRBJ2-7, with D perhaps matching TRBD2 (6 bases). Germline assignment: CDR1 SQVTM and CDR2 ANQGSEA. The CDR3 runs 14 residues. Between the trimmed V and J ends, which lost 0 bases and 3 bases, there was a span of 12 bases. The CDR3 nucleotides are TGCAGCGTTGAAGATCCGGGGGAACACTACGAGCAGTACTTC. Translation gives CSVEDPGEHYEQYF.

This chain uses TRBV2 with TRBJ1-2; maybe TRBD1 (5 bases). CDR3 length: 11 amino acids. The V and J ends lost 6 bases and 8 bases respectively, with 10 bases between them. Per germline, CDR1 SNHLY and CDR2 FYNNEI. Here the CDR3 DNA reads TGTGCCAGCAGGGTGGGGGAAGGCTACACCTTC. Protein product: CASRVGEGYTF.

V and J are TRBV7-2 and TRBJ1-2; TRBD1 agrees at 7 bases. Germline V CDR1 and CDR2: SGHTA, FQGNSA. The ends lost 3 bases at V and 1 base at J; junction bases unmatched: 8. This CDR3 region has 16 residues. The CDR3: CASSFGPGQSNYGYTF. The CDR3 bases are TGTGCCAGCAGCTTTGGCCCGGGACAGAGTAACTATGGCTACACCTTC.